This T cell receptor (beta chain) was sequenced for a study of CD8+ T cells in alopecia areata. Study-wide points: Relative to mice, TCR sharing across patients was less clear, a difference possibly HLA-related.

Reverse transcribed after extraction, RNA yielded cDNA as the sequencing template. The method was immunoSEQ multiplex PCR; TCRdb's version includes in-frame clones alone and lacks a portion of them. Among about 110,000 clones listed, 45% to 60% were seen once. Sorted populations comprised CD4+ and CD8+ T cells obtained from PBMCs. The V segment lost 5 bases and the J segment 6 bases; nucleotides outside the gene matches: 8. The CDR3 length is 14 residues. The germline V gene has CDR1 MNHNY and CDR2 SVGAGI (reference sequence). As regards this clone: What it recognizes is unknown.

The source material was NKG2D-low CD8+ T cells sorted from blood. This chain joins TRBV6-6 and TRBJ2-3; 7 bases fit TRBD1. This TCR came from a human donor with alopecia areata. The DNA of the CDR3 is TGTGCCAGCAGTCCTGAGGGGGCCGTGGATACGCAGTATTTT. This sequence encodes CASSPEGAVDTQYF.